The 21 T cell receptor beta chains in this list originate from one sample, sequenced in a study of Graves' ophthalmopathy and Graves' hyperthyroidism. RNA transcripts provided the template for amplifying TCR beta CDR3 regions. First-round RT-PCR used HTBI primers; second-round multiplex PCR followed. TCRdb processed the multiplex PCR reads anew with MiXCR; each CDR3 protein has one entry. The sample has roughly 400,000 distinct CDR3 sequences, approximately 17% seen once. Sequenced sample: peripheral blood. These TCRs come from an adult woman with stable Graves' hyperthyroidism.

Ten or more counts support this clonotype. The chain joins TRBV6-1 to TRBJ1-6; D uncertain. Germline CDR1 and CDR2: MNHNS and SASEGT. V was pared by 3 bases and J by 8 bases, with 17 bases between. The CDR3 contains 16 residues. Here the CDR3 DNA reads TGTGCCAGCAGTGACAGAAGAACTATTGTGGATTCACCCCTCCACTTT. It codes for CASSDRRTIVDSPLHF.

V gene TRBV28 combines with J gene TRBJ2-7; tentative D call: TRBD1 (6 bases). The V end was cut by 5 bases, the J end by 6 bases, with 17 bases between. The CDR3 spans 14 residues. Germline CDR1 and CDR2: MDHEN and SYDVKM. CDR3 sequence: CASSQGRSPVEQYF. DNA for the CDR3: TGTGCCAGCAGTCAGGGGCGTAGTCCGGTCGAGCAGTACTTC.

This clonotype showed up just once. The V call is TRBV7-9, the J call TRBJ2-5; D is ambiguous. The V and J ends lost 4 bases and 3 bases respectively, with 12 bases between them. The germline CDR1 and CDR2 sequences are SEHNR and FQNEAQ (reference sequence). This CDR3 spans 14 amino acids. The CDR3 nucleotides read TGTGCCAGCAGCTCTCCGTCACAAAAAGAGACCCAGTACTTC. It specifies CASSSPSQKETQYF.

This clonotype was seen ten or more times. This chain joins TRBV6-1 and TRBJ1-1; no definite D call. The CDR3 contains 13 residues. V was clipped by 8 bases and J by 10 bases, with 20 bases between them. Germline values: CDR1 MNHNS, CDR2 SASEGT. Here the CDR3 reads CASGDPRYSGAFF. In nucleotides, the CDR3 is TGTGCCAGCGGAGACCCTAGATATTCCGGAGCTTTCTTT.

This clonotype was counted ten times or more. The chain carries TRBV20-1 and TRBJ1-1; 8 bases line up with TRBD1. V lost 3 bases, J lost 4 bases, and 7 bases stayed unmatched. This CDR3 contains 14 residues. Germline lookup yields CDR1 DFQATT and CDR2 SNEGSKA (reference sequence). For the CDR3, the DNA is TGCAGTGCTAGTTCAGGGGGCGGTGGCACTGAAGCTTTCTTT. Translating it yields CSASSGGGGTEAFF.

This clonotype was seen many times. One end of the junction does not line up with germline, which may come from a read error. The V gene is TRBV30, the J gene TRBJ2-5; D remains unclear. Germline V gene sequence: CDR1 GTSNPN, CDR2 SVGIG (reference sequence). The CDR3 has 11 amino acids. In nucleotides, the CDR3 is TGCGCTTCGGAGCACCAAGAGACCCAGTACTTC. Translating gives CASEHQETQYF. Combining the CDR3 with reference TRBV30 and TRBJ2-5 gives the whole variable domain SQTIHQWPATLVQPVGSPLSLECTVEGTSNPNLYWYRQAAGRGLQLLFYSVGIGQISSEVPQNLSASRPQDRQFILSSKKLLLSDSGFYLCASEHQETQYFGPGTRLLVL.

This clonotype showed up many times. The rearrangement joins TRBV4-3 to TRBJ2-5, with D perhaps assigned TRBD1 or TRBD2 (6 bases each). V shed 0 bases and J shed 5 bases, with 25 bases lying between them. Germline V lookup: CDR1 LGHNA, CDR2 YSLEER. The length of the CDR3 is 19 residues. The CDR3 region is CASSQDLRLPSGAGETQYF. The CDR3 region has the DNA TGCGCCAGCAGCCAAGATCTGAGGCTCCCGTCGGGGGCAGGGGAGACCCAGTACTTC.

This clonotype has a count of ten or more. The chain links TRBV19 to TRBJ2-2; D call uncertain. CDR3 length: 13 residues. CDR1 is LNHDA, CDR2 SQIVND, per germline (reference sequence). V was trimmed by 3 bases and J by 4 bases, leaving 6 bases between them. The CDR3, as DNA: TGTGCCAGTAGTATTTTGCTCACCGGGGAGCTGTTTTTT. Translated, it gives CASSILLTGELFF.

At least ten counts were recorded for this clonotype. The genes are TRBV9 and TRBJ1-2; the match to TRBD1 covers 9 bases. The CDR3 has 17 amino acids. The ends lost 7 bases at V and 3 bases at J; junction bases unmatched: 16. Germline V gives CDR1 SGDLS, CDR2 YYNGEE. This chain's CDR3 is CASSRGGRDRVDYGYTF. In DNA form, the CDR3 reads TGTGCCAGCTCCCGGGGCGGCCGGGACAGGGTTGACTATGGCTACACCTTC.

The sample holds many counts of this clonotype. The V call is TRBV28, the J call TRBJ2-5; 9 bases agree with TRBD2. The CDR3 covers 19 residues. V gave up 3 bases and J gave up 4 bases; unmatched junction bases: 18. CDR1 is MDHEN, CDR2 SYDVKM, per germline. In DNA, the CDR3 is TGTGCCAGCAGTTTTGAGATTAGCGGGAGTTTTGAAGGTGGAGAGACCCAGTACTTC. This gives the protein CASSFEISGSFEGGETQYF.

This clonotype was seen repeatedly, ten times or more. V gene TRBV6-1 combines with J gene TRBJ2-7; TRBD2 agrees at 14 bases. The CDR3 runs to 15 residues. CDR1 MNHNS and CDR2 SASEGT come from the germline V gene. The ends lost 7 bases at V and 0 bases at J; junction bases unmatched: 2. The DNA of the CDR3 is TGTGCCAGCACCGGGACTAGCGGGGGCTCCTACGAGCAGTACTTC. Protein product: CASTGTSGGSYEQYF.

This clonotype was found many times. The chain employs TRBV10-1 and TRBJ2-5; D unclear. The V end was cut by 2 bases, the J end by 1 base, with 5 bases between. The germline V gene has CDR1 WNHNN and CDR2 SYGVQD (reference sequence). The CDR3 is 13 residues long. The CDR3 bases are TGCGCCAGCAGTGAGAACAGCCAAGAGACCCAGTACTTC. It is translated as CASSENSQETQYF.

Ten or more counts support this clonotype. The V and J genes are TRBV28 and TRBJ1-2; 7 positions agree with TRBD1. With 3 bases clipped from V and 2 bases from J, the junction kept 6 bases outside the gene matches. In germline, CDR1 is MDHEN, CDR2 SYDVKM. This CDR3 region has 15 residues. The CDR3 region is CASSFTGQLNYGYTF. In DNA, the CDR3 is TGTGCCAGCAGTTTTACGGGACAGCTAAACTATGGCTACACCTTC.

This clonotype occurred many times. V usage is TRBV12-3 or TRBV12-4 and J usage is TRBJ1-1; the D is unclear. Trimming left V 5 bases short and J 1 base short, with 8 bases between. There are 13 residues in the CDR3. For the CDR3, the DNA is TGTGCCAGCAGTCCCCGAGCGAACACTGAAGCTTTCTTT. Protein product: CASSPRANTEAFF.

Ten or more counts support this clonotype. The chain joins TRBV20-1 to TRBJ1-6, with D perhaps matching TRBD1 (6 bases). The V end lost 0 bases, the J end lost 3 bases, and 18 bases lay between the germline ends. In germline, CDR1 is DFQATT, CDR2 SNEGSKA (reference sequence). CDR3 length equals 18 residues. The CDR3 region is CSARDGGQTVHYNSPLHF. For the CDR3, the DNA is TGCAGTGCTAGAGACGGGGGGCAGACAGTACACTATAATTCACCCCTCCACTTT.

The chain joins TRBV4-3 to TRBJ2-7; TRBD2 aligns across 9 bases. Per the germline V gene, CDR1 is LGHNA and CDR2 is YSLEER. The CDR3 covers 16 residues. V dropped 0 bases and J dropped 4; count of bases not matched to a gene: 7. In nucleotides, the CDR3 is TGCGCCAGCAGCCAAGAACCGGGACTAGCACGTTACGAGCAGTACTTC. Translation: CASSQEPGLARYEQYF.

Details on this clonotype: Just one base apart from a much larger clone, this may be a read error. V gene TRBV10-3 combines with J gene TRBJ2-5; 8 bases are a match to TRBD2. This CDR3 has 15 amino acids. With 5 bases clipped from V and 4 bases from J, the junction kept 9 bases outside the gene matches. The germline gives CDR1 ENHRY, CDR2 SYGVKD. The CDR3 here is CAISRAGAKGETQYF. CDR3 sequence (DNA): TGTGCCATCAGTAGAGCGGGAGCGAAGGGAGAGACCCAGTACTTC.

The chain employs TRBV5-1 and TRBJ2-5; a weak D match, TRBD1 (6 bases). Germline values: CDR1 SGHRS, CDR2 YFSETQ. This CDR3 contains 14 residues. V was pared by 3 bases and J by 0 bases, with 9 bases between. As DNA, the CDR3 is TGCGCCAGCAGCTCAACAGGGCACCAAGAGACCCAGTACTTC. Amino acids: CASSSTGHQETQYF.

In its sample, this clonotype was seen many times. The genes are TRBV7-8 and TRBJ2-6; 7 bases agree with TRBD1. The CDR3 is 18 amino acids. Per the germline V gene, CDR1 is SGHVS and CDR2 is FQNEAQ. The trim removed 5 bases at V and 1 base at J, leaving 11 bases unmatched. CDR3: CASSTSRQGGSGANVLTF. The CDR3 DNA reads as TGTGCCAGCAGCACCTCTCGACAGGGTGGGTCTGGGGCCAACGTCCTGACTTTC. Based on the CDR3 plus reference TRBV7-8 and TRBJ2-6, the full variable domain is GAGVSQSPRYKVAKRGQDVALRCDPISGHVSLFWYQQALGQGPEFLTYFQNEAQLDKSGLPSDRFFAERPEGSVSTLKIQRTQQEDSAVYLCASSTSRQGGSGANVLTFGAGSRLTVL.

This clonotype was detected many times. V is TRBV28 and J is TRBJ2-7; D may be TRBD1 (7 bases). The V and J ends lost 4 bases and 2 bases respectively, with 15 bases between them. The CDR3 runs to 15 residues. The germline CDR1 and CDR2 sequences are MDHEN and SYDVKM. This CDR3 is CASSWRGPGAYEQYF. The CDR3 DNA follows: TGTGCCAGCAGTTGGAGGGGGCCGGGGGCCTACGAGCAGTACTTC.

The chain carries TRBV6-2 or TRBV6-3 and TRBJ2-7; tentative D call: TRBD2 (6 bases). CDR3 size: 14 residues. Germline loops: CDR1 MNHEY, CDR2 SVGEGT. Trimming left V 4 bases short and J 5 bases short, with 15 bases between. CDR3 region: CASSSGGAFDEQYF. CDR3 sequence (DNA): TGTGCCAGCAGTTCAGGCGGGGCCTTTGACGAGCAGTACTTC.